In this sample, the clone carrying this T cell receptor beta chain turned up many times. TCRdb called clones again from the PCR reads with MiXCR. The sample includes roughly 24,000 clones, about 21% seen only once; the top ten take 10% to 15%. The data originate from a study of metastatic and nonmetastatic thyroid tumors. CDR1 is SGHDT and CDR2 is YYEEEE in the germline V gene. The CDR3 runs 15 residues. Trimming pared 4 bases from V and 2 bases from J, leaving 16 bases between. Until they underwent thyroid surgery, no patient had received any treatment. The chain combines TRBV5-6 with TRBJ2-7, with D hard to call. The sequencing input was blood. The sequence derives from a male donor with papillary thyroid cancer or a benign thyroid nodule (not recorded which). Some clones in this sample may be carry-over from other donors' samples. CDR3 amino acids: CASSQSYVGTYEQYF. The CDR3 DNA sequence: TGTGCCAGCAGCCAATCCTATGTGGGTACCTACGAGCAGTACTTC.